The T cell receptor (beta chain) described here comes from a study of blood T cells in healthy people across ages. As for the study in general: Capture by template switching was about one barcoded beta molecule per two T cells.

The CDR3 loop spans 15 amino acids. In germline, CDR1 is SGHTA, CDR2 FQGNSA. The V end lost 4 bases, the J end lost 3 bases, and 16 bases lay between the germline ends. Comments on this clonotype: The target antigen is unknown.

For the second PCR, which ran for roughly 7 to 11 cycles, a sample-barcoded 5' primer and a J-beta primer mix were used. TCRdb re-called the 5' RACE reads with MiXCR, one entry per CDR3 protein. The repertoire has 850,000 to 950,000 distinct CDR3 sequences, less than 35% of them found once; the top ten carry 15% to 20%. Study-wide results and limits: TCR beta diversity was tightly associated with the proportion of naive T cells. More naive CD4+ cells and higher diversity were found in long-lived than in aged donors.

The receptor was derived from a woman of 80 years or more in good health. The sample was blood. J is TRBJ2-7 and V is TRBV7-2; D possibly corresponds to TRBD2 (7 bases). CDR3 sequence reads: CASSYPGGAIYEQYF. The CDR3 coding sequence is TGTGCCAGCAGCTACCCTGGGGGGGCTATCTACGAGCAGTACTTC. Combining the CDR3 with reference TRBV7-2 and TRBJ2-7 gives the whole variable domain GAGVSQSPSNKVTEKGKDVELRCDPISGHTALYWYRQSLGQGLEFLIYFQGNSAPDKSGLPSDRFSAERTGGSVSTLTIQRTQQEDSAVYLCASSYPGGAIYEQYFGPGTRLTVT.